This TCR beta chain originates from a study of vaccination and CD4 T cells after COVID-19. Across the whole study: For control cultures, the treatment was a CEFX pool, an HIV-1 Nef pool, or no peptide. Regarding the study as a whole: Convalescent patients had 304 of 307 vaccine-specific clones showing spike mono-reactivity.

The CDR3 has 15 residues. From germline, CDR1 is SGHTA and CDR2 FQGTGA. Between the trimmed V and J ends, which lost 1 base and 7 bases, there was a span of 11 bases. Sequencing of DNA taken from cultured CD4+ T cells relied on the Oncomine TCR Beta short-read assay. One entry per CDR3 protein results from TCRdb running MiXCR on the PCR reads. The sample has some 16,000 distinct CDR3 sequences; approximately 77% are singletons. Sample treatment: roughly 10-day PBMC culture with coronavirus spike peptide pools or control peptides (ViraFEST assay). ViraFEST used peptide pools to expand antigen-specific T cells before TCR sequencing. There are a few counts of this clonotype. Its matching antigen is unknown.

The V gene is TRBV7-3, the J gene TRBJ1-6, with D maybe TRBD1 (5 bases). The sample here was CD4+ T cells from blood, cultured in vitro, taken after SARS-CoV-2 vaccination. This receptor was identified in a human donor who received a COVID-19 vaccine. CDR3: CASSLNPGMNSPLHF. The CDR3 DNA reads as TGTGCCAGCAGCTTAAACCCAGGGATGAATTCACCCCTCCACTTT.